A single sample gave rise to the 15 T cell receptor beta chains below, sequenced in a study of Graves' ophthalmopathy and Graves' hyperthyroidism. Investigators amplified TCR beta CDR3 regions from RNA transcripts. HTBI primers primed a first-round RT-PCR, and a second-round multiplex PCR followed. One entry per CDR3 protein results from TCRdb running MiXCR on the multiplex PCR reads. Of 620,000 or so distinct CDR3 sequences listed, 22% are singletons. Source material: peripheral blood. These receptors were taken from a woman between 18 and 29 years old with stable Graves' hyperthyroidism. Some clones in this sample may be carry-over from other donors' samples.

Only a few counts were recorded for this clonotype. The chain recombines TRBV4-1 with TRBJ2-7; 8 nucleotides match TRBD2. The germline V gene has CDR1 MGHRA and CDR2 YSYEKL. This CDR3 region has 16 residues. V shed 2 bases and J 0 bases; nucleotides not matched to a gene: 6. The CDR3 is CASSQTSGRGSYEQYF. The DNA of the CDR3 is TGCGCCAGCAGCCAAACGAGCGGGAGAGGCTCCTACGAGCAGTACTTC.

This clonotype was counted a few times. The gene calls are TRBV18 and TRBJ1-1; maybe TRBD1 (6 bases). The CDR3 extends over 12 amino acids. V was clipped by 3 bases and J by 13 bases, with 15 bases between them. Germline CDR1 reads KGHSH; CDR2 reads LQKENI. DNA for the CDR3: TGTGCCAGCTCACCCCCGGGAAGGGGGATTTTCTTT. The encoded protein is CASSPPGRGIFF. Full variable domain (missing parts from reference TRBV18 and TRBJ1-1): NAGVMQNPRHLVRRRGQEARLRCSPMKGHSHVYWYRQLPEEGLKFMVYLQKENIIDESGMPKERFSAEFPKEGPSILRIQQVVRGDSAAYFCASSPPGRGIFFGQGTRLTVV.

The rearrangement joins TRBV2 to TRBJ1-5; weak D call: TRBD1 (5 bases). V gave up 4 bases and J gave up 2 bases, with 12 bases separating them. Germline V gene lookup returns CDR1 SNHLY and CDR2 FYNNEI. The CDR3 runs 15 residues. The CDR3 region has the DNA TGTGCCAGCAGTGTGGGAGTGGGGGGCAATCAGCCCCAGCATTTT. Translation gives CASSVGVGGNQPQHF.

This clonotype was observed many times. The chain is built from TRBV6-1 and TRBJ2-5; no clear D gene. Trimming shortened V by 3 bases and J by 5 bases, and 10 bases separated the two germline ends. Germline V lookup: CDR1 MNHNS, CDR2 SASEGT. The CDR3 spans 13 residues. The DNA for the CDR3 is TGTGCCAGCAGTGATACAGATGGCGAGACCCAGTACTTC. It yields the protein CASSDTDGETQYF.

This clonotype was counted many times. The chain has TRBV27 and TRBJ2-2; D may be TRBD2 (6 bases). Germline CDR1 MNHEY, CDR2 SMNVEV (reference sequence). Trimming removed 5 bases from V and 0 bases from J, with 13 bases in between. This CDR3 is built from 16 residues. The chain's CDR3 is CASSPSSVANTGELFF. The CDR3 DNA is TGTGCCAGCAGTCCATCTAGCGTCGCGAACACCGGGGAGCTGTTTTTT.

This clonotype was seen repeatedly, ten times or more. As DNA, the CDR3 is TGTGCCAGCAGCCTGTTAATAACTGGAAACACCATATATTTT. Its protein is CASSLLITGNTIYF. The chain employs TRBV14 and TRBJ1-3; D is unresolved. The CDR3 spans 14 residues. V was pared by 4 bases and J by 2 bases, with 9 bases between. In germline, CDR1 is SGHDN, CDR2 FVKESK.

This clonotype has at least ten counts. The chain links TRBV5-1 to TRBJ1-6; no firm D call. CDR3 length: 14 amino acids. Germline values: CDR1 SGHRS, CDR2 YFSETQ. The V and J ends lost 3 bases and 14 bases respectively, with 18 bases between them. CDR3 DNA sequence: TGCGCCAGCAGCTCCGTGGGGTTCCCAGCGGCCCTCCACTTT. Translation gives CASSSVGFPAALHF.

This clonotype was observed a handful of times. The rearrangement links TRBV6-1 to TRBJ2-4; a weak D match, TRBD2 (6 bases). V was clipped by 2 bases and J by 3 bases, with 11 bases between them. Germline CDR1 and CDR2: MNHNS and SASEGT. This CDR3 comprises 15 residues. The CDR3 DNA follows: TGTGCCAGCAGTGAATTTTACGGGGGCAAAAACATTCAGTACTTC. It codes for CASSEFYGGKNIQYF.

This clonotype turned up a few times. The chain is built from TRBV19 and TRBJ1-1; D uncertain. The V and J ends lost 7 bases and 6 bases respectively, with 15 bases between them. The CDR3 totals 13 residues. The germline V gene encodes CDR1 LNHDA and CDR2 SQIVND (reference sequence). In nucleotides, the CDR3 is TGTGCCAGTACTACCGGGTATCGGTCTGAAGCTTTCTTT. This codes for CASTTGYRSEAFF.

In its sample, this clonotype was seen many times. CDR3 sequence: CASSFGTSGGAGEQYF. DNA of the CDR3: TGTGCCAGCAGTTTCGGGACTAGCGGGGGGGCTGGGGAGCAGTACTTC. The rearrangement uses TRBV12-3 or TRBV12-4 and TRBJ2-7; TRBD2 matches at 16 bases. Trimming at V came to 3 bases and at J to 7 bases, leaving 6 bases not matched to a gene. The CDR3 is 16 amino acids.

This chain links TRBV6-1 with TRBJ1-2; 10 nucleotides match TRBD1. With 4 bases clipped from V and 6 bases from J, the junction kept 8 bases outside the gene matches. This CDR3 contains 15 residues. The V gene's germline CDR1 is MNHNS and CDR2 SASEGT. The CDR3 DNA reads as TGTGCCAGCAGTGGACCGGGACAGGGGAATCATGGCTACACCTTC. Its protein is CASSGPGQGNHGYTF.

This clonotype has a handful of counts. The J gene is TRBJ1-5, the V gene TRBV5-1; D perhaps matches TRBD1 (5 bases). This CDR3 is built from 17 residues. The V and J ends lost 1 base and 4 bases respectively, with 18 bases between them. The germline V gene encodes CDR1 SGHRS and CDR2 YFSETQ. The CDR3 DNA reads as TGCGCCAGCAGCTTGCGGGATTTTCAGGGTTATAATCAGCCCCAGCATTTT. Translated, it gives CASSLRDFQGYNQPQHF.

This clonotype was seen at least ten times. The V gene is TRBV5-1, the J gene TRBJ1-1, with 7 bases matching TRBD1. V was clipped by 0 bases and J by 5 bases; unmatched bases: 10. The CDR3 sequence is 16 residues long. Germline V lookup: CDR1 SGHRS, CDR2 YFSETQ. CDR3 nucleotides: TGCGCCAGCAGCTTGGGACGACAGGGCCCGGGGACTGAAGCTTTCTTT. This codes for CASSLGRQGPGTEAFF.

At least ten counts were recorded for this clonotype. The CDR3 loop is CASRSAAGTQETQYF. The CDR3 DNA sequence: TGTGCCAGCAGGTCCGCCGCAGGGACCCAAGAGACCCAGTACTTC. This chain uses TRBV6-1 with TRBJ2-5, with D possibly called TRBD1 or TRBD2 (5 bases each). The CDR3 has 15 amino acids. The germline V gene has CDR1 MNHNS and CDR2 SASEGT. Trimming pared 6 bases from V and 1 base from J, leaving 15 bases between.

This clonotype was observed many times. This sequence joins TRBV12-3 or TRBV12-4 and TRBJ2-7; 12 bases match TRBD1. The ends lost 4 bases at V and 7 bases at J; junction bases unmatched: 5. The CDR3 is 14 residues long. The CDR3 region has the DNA TGTGCCAGCAGTTACCGGGACAGGGGGCTAGAGCAGTACTTC. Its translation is CASSYRDRGLEQYF.